This is a list of T cell receptor beta chains from one sample in a study of OX40 agonist ivuxolimab in advanced cancers. This table comes from immunoSEQ multiplex PCR, and its TCRdb copy is limited to in-frame clones, with some not included. The table includes 20,000 to 25,000 clones, about 79% detected once. Source: CD4+ or CD8+ T cells sorted from blood, taken in a trial of the OX40 agonist ivuxolimab. All receptors derive from an adult with an advanced solid tumor such as melanoma, head and neck, liver or kidney cancer. The CDR3 runs from the conserved cysteine through the conserved F or W. Fields, in order: V gene, clone size, J gene, D gene, CDR3 protein, CDR3 DNA. A D gene is named only where the DNA matches it firmly. The listing skips clone size in some rows; elsewhere it reads once, few, many or a size class.

V gene: TRBV6-6; clone size: -; J gene: TRBJ2-7; D gene: -; CDR3 protein: CASSYSGFSYEQYF; CDR3 DNA: TGTGCCAGCAGTTACTCTGGCTTCTCCTACGAGCAGTACTTC
V gene: TRBV4-2; clone size: -; J gene: TRBJ1-5; D gene: -; CDR3 protein: CASSLVGKPQHF; CDR3 DNA: TGTGCCAGCAGCTTGGTGGGAAAGCCCCAGCATTTT
V gene: TRBV7-9; clone size: -; J gene: TRBJ2-3; D gene: -; CDR3 protein: CASRGGGYTDTQYF; CDR3 DNA: TGTGCCAGCAGAGGAGGGGGATACACAGATACGCAGTATTTT
V gene: TRBV19; clone size: -; J gene: TRBJ2-1; D gene: -; CDR3 protein: CASTLTQINNEQFF; CDR3 DNA: TGTGCCAGTACCCTAACTCAAATTAACAATGAGCAGTTCTTC
V gene: TRBV6-1; clone size: -; J gene: TRBJ2-5; D gene: -; CDR3 protein: CASSEGGPGETQYF; CDR3 DNA: TGTGCCAGCAGTGAAGGGGGCCCTGGGGAGACCCAGTACTTC
V gene: TRBV28; clone size: -; J gene: TRBJ2-5; D gene: TRBD2; CDR3 protein: CASSFSGLAGPETQYF; CDR3 DNA: TGTGCCAGCAGTTTCTCTGGGCTAGCGGGACCAGAGACCCAGTACTTC
V gene: TRBV19; clone size: -; J gene: TRBJ2-2; D gene: TRBD2; CDR3 protein: CASSFEPSGRVTGELFF; CDR3 DNA: TGTGCCAGTAGTTTCGAGCCAAGCGGGAGGGTTACCGGGGAGCTGTTTTTT
V gene: TRBV5-4; clone size: -; J gene: TRBJ2-7; D gene: TRBD1; CDR3 protein: CASSDGQVRGEQYF; CDR3 DNA: TGTGCCAGCAGCGATGGACAGGTTCGGGGCGAGCAGTACTTC
V gene: TRBV7-9; clone size: few; J gene: TRBJ2-5; D gene: -; CDR3 protein: CASSRAGQRETQYF; CDR3 DNA: TGTGCCAGCAGCCGCGCGGGGCAACGGGAGACCCAGTACTTC
V gene: TRBV7-9; clone size: -; J gene: TRBJ2-2; D gene: -; CDR3 protein: CASSPVGELFF; CDR3 DNA: TGTGCCAGCAGCCCCGTGGGGGAGCTGTTTTTT
V gene: TRBV5-4; clone size: -; J gene: TRBJ1-6; D gene: -; CDR3 protein: CASSLDRRTMSSPLHF; CDR3 DNA: TGTGCCAGCAGCTTGGACCGCCGGACAATGTCTTCACCCCTCCACTTT
V gene: TRBV6-6; clone size: -; J gene: TRBJ2-2; D gene: -; CDR3 protein: CASTQILATGAGELFF; CDR3 DNA: TGTGCCAGCACCCAAATTCTAGCAACCGGAGCCGGGGAGCTGTTTTTT
V gene: TRBV6-5; clone size: -; J gene: TRBJ1-1; D gene: -; CDR3 protein: CASTTKGGLTEAFF; CDR3 DNA: TGTGCCAGCACCACCAAGGGGGGTTTAACTGAAGCTTTCTTT
V gene: TRBV30; clone size: -; J gene: TRBJ1-5; D gene: -; CDR3 protein: CAWSLDVNQPQHF; CDR3 DNA: TGTGCCTGGAGTTTAGACGTCAATCAGCCCCAGCATTTT
V gene: TRBV11-2; clone size: -; J gene: TRBJ1-1; D gene: TRBD1; CDR3 protein: CASSSLRTGNMNTEAFF; CDR3 DNA: TGTGCCAGCAGCTCCTTGCGGACAGGCAACATGAACACTGAAGCTTTCTTT
V gene: TRBV4-1; clone size: -; J gene: TRBJ2-7; D gene: -; CDR3 protein: CASSQDRASYEQYF; CDR3 DNA: TGCGCCAGCAGCCAAGACCGGGCTAGCTACGAGCAGTACTTC
V gene: TRBV14; clone size: few; J gene: TRBJ1-3; D gene: -; CDR3 protein: CASSRDRPGNTIYF; CDR3 DNA: TGTGCCAGCAGCCGGGACCGTCCTGGAAACACCATATATTTT
V gene: TRBV5-4; clone size: -; J gene: TRBJ1-1; D gene: -; CDR3 protein: CASSFNGPAQSEAFF; CDR3 DNA: TGTGCCAGCAGCTTTAACGGGCCAGCTCAATCTGAAGCTTTCTTT
V gene: TRBV27; clone size: -; J gene: TRBJ1-6; D gene: -; CDR3 protein: CASTSGALNNSPLHF; CDR3 DNA: TGTGCCAGTACATCAGGGGCTCTGAATAATTCACCCCTCCACTTT